This T cell receptor beta chain was recorded in a study of cytomegalovirus exposure and HLA in healthy donors. General observations from the study: Three chains tied to CMV proved CMV antigen-specific in vitro. Cytomegalovirus status, reportedly, was diagnosed with high specificity and sensitivity by the classifier. There were some V segments, including TRBV6-2 and TRBV6-3, excluded as indistinguishable.

It was with 60 Vbeta and 13 Jbeta primers that the PCR ran. Profiled with immunoSEQ multiplex PCR; TCRdb holds only in-frame clones, not every one. The table lists over 65,000 clones, approximately 80% of them singletons, with roughly an eighth in the top ten. Remarks on this clone: Its specificity is unknown.

Germline CDR1 MNHEY, CDR2 SVGAGI. Trimming removed 5 bases from V and 7 bases from J, with 11 bases in between. The CDR3 runs 12 residues. Each donor's status was that of a healthy bone marrow donor. The sequenced material came from PBMCs. This clonotype was obtained from a human donor in good health. This rearrangement joins TRBV6-5 to TRBJ1-2; weak D call: TRBD1 (6 bases). As DNA, the CDR3 is TGTGCCAGCAGTAGGGGGTTCTCTGGCTACACCTTC. Its translation is CASSRGFSGYTF.